This paragraph covers one T cell receptor beta chain sequence. This clone's antigen is unknown. One base away there is no much larger clone; base qualities are not given. Via the germline V gene (reference sequence), CDR1 is MNHEY and CDR2 SMNVEV. The CDR3 runs 16 residues from the cysteine to the phenylalanine. The entry retains the CDR3 DNA only, 48 bases that are in frame from base 1. V is trimmed back by 5 bases and J by 5 bases, and the junction contains 11 bases that no gene match accounts for. The treatment or condition label for this specimen denotes: approximately 9-day PBMC culture with coronavirus spike peptide pools or control peptides (ViraFEST assay). To expand antigen-specific T cells with peptide pools and then pick out the expanded clonotypes through TCR sequencing, the study relied on the ViraFEST assay. The convalescent patients' positive SARS-CoV-2 PCR tests fell between March and December 2020, which was before the Alpha, Beta and Delta variants emerged in the United States. PBMCs were cultured at about 2 million per well in IMDM supplemented with approximately 5% human AB serum and about 9.5 IU/ml IL-2, with 10 ug/ml peptide pools added. Half of the culture medium was replaced with fresh IL-2-containing medium on days 3 and 7. Once the cells had been in culture for 9 to 10 days, the EasySep CD4+ T cell isolation kit was used to isolate CD4+ T cells by negative selection. Ficoll-Paque Plus gradient centrifugation was used to isolate PBMCs from whole blood, and the isolated PBMCs were then either used fresh or cryopreserved at -140C. In general, triplicate wells were set up for every culture condition.

This entry is derived from a study of vaccination and CD4 T cells after COVID-19 (dated by TCRdb to between 2021 and 2024). About the study as a whole: Convalescent patients had a positive SARS-CoV-2 result on nasal swab PCR, and of these patients, several had mild disease and one had severe disease. The convalescent cohort included six males and four females, with two Hispanic individuals, seven Caucasians, two Asians and one multiracial person. Participants got two doses of the Pfizer-BioNTech BNT162b2 vaccine (n=8) or two doses of the Moderna mRNA-1273 vaccine (n=2). Post-COVID blood samples from convalescent patients were collected a median of around 100 days after diagnosis, with a range of 35 to 161 days. Post-vaccine blood samples were obtained a median of around 67 days after the second vaccine dose, with a range of roughly 13 to 250 days. The cultures were stimulated with overlapping spike peptide pools from SARS-CoV-2 and from the common cold coronaviruses HCoV-NL63, HCoV-OC43 and HCoV-229E. In control cultures, a CEFX viral epitope pool was used as positive control, an HIV-1 Nef peptide pool was used as negative control, or no peptide was added. In roughly eleven COVID-19 convalescent patients and several infection-naive healthy vaccine recipients, the spike-specific CD4+ TCR repertoire before mRNA vaccination was compared with the repertoire after mRNA vaccination.

Libraries were prepared through PCR. At the Johns Hopkins FTIC core, DNA from the cultured CD4+ T cells underwent TCR sequencing with the Oncomine TCR Beta short-read assay. Genomic DNA was extracted from the cultured CD4+ T cells with the QIAamp micro DNA kit. Oncomine TCR Beta libraries from cultured CD4+ T cells were pooled using unique dual indexes and sequenced on an Illumina iSeq 100. Per the authors' processing: Non-productive sequences were removed, and CDR3s that did not start with C, did not end with F or W, or were shorter than 7 amino acids were discarded. The MANAFEST web application identified antigen-specific clonotypes by comparing peptide-stimulated wells against reference wells and other culture wells. To be called positive, a clone needed an FDR below 0.05, an odds ratio above 5, and a productive frequency above 0.1% in at least two of three replicate wells. Clonotypes that were significantly expanded in both SARS-CoV-2 spike wells and at least one common cold coronavirus spike condition were defined as cross-reactive. Levenshtein distances (stringdist) and unrooted phylogenetic trees (ape) in R version 3.6.1 were used to assess CDR3 homology. Clones were called with MiXCR by TCRdb after fastp trimmed the public reads at Q25, and only in-frame beta chains were retained. Each entry is one CDR3 protein sequence, shown with its most common DNA and genes. Here the V and J calls rest on TCRdb's processing, not on the authors' analysis. This sample is represented by nearly 15,000 distinct CDR3 sequences; about 48% of them were singletons. The ten top clones hold 4% to 5% of the sample.

What the research found in general, with its limitations: Relatively few convalescent patients were included in the study, and early timepoints after natural infection were not analyzed. The median number of SARS-CoV-2-reactive clonotypes rose from under 25 after infection to about 40 after vaccination, but the change was not significant. Nearly all vaccine-specific clones in convalescent patients (304 of 307) were mono-reactive for SARS-CoV-2 spike rather than cross-reactive with common cold coronaviruses. In convalescent patients, a median approximately 86% of post-vaccine SARS-CoV-2-reactive clones were detected only after vaccination, suggesting vaccine-specific priming.

This sequence was found in a human donor who had recovered from COVID-19. This chain joins TRBV27 to TRBJ2-5; TRBD1 aligns with 10 central bases. The sequencing used CD4+ T cells from blood, cultured in vitro, collected before SARS-CoV-2 vaccination. The sequenced DNA: TGTGCCAGCAGTCCCGGGACAGGGGCCTCGGGGGAGACCCAGTACTTC. It encodes CASSPGTGASGETQYF.